Listed below are T cell receptor beta chains from one sample, sequenced in a study of T cell changes during pregnancy in multiple sclerosis. TCRdb's table, derived via immunoSEQ multiplex PCR, lists solely in-frame clones and lacks some. The sample has around 52,000 clones, 80% to 95% seen once. Sequences were derived from CD4+ T cells from peripheral blood mononuclear cells, sampled after pregnancy. These receptors came from a female donor in good health, enrolled as a control in a pregnancy study. CDR3s leave out the opening cysteine and the closing phenylalanine or tryptophan.

v_gene: TRBV2
j_gene: TRBJ1-6
CDR3aa: ASSDGRPYNSPLH

v_gene: TRBV6-1
j_gene: TRBJ2-5
CDR3aa: ASSGGGVIETQY

v_gene: TRBV18
j_gene: TRBJ2-7
CDR3aa: ASSVSSYEQY

v_gene: TRBV6-5
j_gene: TRBJ2-7
CDR3aa: ATRLAGTTWEQY

v_gene: TRBV15
j_gene: TRBJ2-2
CDR3aa: ATRGLANTGELF

v_gene: TRBV7-3
j_gene: TRBJ2-3
CDR3aa: ASSPQGGSIATDTQY

v_gene: TRBV10-2
j_gene: TRBJ2-3
CDR3aa: ASRLAGGSTDTQY

v_gene: TRBV30
j_gene: TRBJ1-6
CDR3aa: ACSTDRRLYNSPLH

v_gene: TRBV18
j_gene: TRBJ1-5
CDR3aa: ASSPDRGNQPQH

v_gene: TRBV5-1
j_gene: TRBJ2-3
CDR3aa: ASSFSGLYTDTQY

v_gene: TRBV2
j_gene: TRBJ2-2
CDR3aa: ASSLNRITPGELF

v_gene: TRBV7-2
j_gene: TRBJ2-7
CDR3aa: ASSPGSGGPLEQY

v_gene: TRBV11-2
j_gene: TRBJ2-3
CDR3aa: ASSQRWTANSTDTQY

v_gene: TRBV7-2
j_gene: TRBJ2-1
CDR3aa: ASSSTSDRVNEQF

v_gene: TRBV14
j_gene: TRBJ1-3
CDR3aa: ASSQAWGRPGQIF

v_gene: TRBV9
j_gene: TRBJ1-5
CDR3aa: ASSRRGGGQPQH

v_gene: TRBV7-3
j_gene: TRBJ1-2
CDR3aa: ASSTTGGGYT

v_gene: TRBV18
j_gene: TRBJ1-4
CDR3aa: ASSPTGREKLF

v_gene: TRBV19
j_gene: TRBJ1-6
CDR3aa: ASRDRGSTPLH

v_gene: TRBV7-9
j_gene: TRBJ1-1
CDR3aa: ASTYSTGINTEAF

v_gene: TRBV5-1
j_gene: TRBJ1-2
CDR3aa: ASRRGQDGQANYGYT

v_gene: TRBV6-5
j_gene: TRBJ1-3
CDR3aa: ASSYGPGGAYTIY

v_gene: TRBV7-9
j_gene: TRBJ1-5
CDR3aa: ASSLGQENQPQH